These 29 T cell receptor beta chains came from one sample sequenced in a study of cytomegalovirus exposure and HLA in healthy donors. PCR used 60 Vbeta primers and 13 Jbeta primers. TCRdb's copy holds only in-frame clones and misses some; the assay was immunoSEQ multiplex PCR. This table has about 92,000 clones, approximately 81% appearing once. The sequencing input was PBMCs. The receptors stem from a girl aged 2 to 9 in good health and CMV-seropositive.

The CDR3 protein is CASSSGQGEDEQYF. The DNA for the CDR3 is TGTGCCAGCAGTTCGGGACAGGGGGAGGACGAGCAGTACTTC. The chain uses TRBV27 and TRBJ2-7, with 11 bases identical to TRBD1. The germline gives CDR1 MNHEY, CDR2 SMNVEV (reference sequence). The CDR3 has 14 residues. Unmatched junction bases numbered 4, after V lost 4 bases and J lost 5 bases.

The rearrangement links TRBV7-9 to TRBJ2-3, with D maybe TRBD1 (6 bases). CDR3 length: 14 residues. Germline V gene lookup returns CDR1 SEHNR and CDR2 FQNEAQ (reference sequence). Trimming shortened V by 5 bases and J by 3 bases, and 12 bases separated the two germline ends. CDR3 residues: CASSTWTVTDTQYF. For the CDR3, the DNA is TGTGCCAGCAGCACATGGACAGTGACAGATACGCAGTATTTT.

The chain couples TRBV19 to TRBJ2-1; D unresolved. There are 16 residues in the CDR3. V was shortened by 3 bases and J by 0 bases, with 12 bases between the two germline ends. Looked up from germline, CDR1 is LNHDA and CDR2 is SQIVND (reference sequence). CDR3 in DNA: TGTGCCAGTAGTATCCCTCCCTGGAGCTCCTACAATGAGCAGTTCTTC. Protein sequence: CASSIPPWSSYNEQFF.

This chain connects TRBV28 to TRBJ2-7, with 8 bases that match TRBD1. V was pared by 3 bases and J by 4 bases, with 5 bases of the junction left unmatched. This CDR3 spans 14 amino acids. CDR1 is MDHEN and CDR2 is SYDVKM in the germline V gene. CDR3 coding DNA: TGTGCCAGCAGTTTGTGGGACAGGATTTACGAGCAGTACTTC. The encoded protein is CASSLWDRIYEQYF. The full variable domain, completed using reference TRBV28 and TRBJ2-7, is DVKVTQSSRYLVKRTGEKVFLECVQDMDHENMFWYRQDPGLGLRLIYFSYDVKMKEKGDIPEGYSVSREKKERFSLILESASTNQTSMYLCASSLWDRIYEQYFGPGTRLTVT.

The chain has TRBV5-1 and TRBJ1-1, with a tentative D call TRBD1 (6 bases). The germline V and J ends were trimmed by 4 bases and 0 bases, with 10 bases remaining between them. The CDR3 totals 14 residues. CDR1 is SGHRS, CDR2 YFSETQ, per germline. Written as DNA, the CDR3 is TGCGCCAGCAGCAAGACAGGACTGAACACTGAAGCTTTCTTT. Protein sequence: CASSKTGLNTEAFF.

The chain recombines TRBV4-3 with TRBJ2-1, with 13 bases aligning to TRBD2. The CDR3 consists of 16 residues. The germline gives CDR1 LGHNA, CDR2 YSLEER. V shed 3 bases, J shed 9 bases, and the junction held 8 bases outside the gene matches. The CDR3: CASSHRLAGGMAEQFF. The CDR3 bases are TGCGCCAGCAGCCACAGACTAGCGGGAGGTATGGCTGAGCAGTTCTTC.

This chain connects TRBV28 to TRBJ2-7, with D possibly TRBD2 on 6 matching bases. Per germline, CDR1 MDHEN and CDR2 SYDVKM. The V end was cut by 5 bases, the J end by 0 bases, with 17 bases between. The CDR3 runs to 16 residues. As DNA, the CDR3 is TGTGCCAGCAGTCCCTCTAGCGCTAGGAGCTCCTACGAGCAGTACTTC. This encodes CASSPSSARSSYEQYF.

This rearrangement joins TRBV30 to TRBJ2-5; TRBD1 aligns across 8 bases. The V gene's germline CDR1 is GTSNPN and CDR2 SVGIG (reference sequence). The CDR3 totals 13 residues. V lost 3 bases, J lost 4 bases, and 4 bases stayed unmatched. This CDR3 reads CAWSRGLVETQYF. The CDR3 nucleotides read TGTGCCTGGAGCAGGGGGCTAGTAGAGACCCAGTACTTC.

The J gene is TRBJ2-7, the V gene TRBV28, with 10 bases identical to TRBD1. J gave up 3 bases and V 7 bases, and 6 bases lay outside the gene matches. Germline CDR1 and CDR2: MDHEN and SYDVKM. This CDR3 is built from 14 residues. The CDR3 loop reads CASMPRTGGYEQYF. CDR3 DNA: TGTGCCAGCATGCCCCGGACAGGGGGCTACGAGCAGTACTTC.

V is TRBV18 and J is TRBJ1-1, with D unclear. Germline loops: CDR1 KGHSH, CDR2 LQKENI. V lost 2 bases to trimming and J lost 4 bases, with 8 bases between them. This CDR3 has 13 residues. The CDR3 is CASSPASSTEAFF. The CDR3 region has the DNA TGTGCCAGCTCACCAGCATCCAGCACTGAAGCTTTCTTT.

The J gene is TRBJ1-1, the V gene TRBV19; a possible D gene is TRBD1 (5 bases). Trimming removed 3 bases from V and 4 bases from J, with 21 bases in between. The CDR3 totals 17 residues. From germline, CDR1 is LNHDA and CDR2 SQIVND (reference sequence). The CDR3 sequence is CASSIPIRGVGGTEAFF. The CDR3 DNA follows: TGTGCCAGTAGTATCCCGATTCGGGGCGTGGGGGGCACTGAAGCTTTCTTT.

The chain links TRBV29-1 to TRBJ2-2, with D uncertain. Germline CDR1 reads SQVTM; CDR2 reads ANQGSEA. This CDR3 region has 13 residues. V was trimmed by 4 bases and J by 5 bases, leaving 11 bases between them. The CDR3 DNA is TGCAGCGTTGCCCGACCGCGGACCGGGGAGCTGTTTTTT. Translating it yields CSVARPRTGELFF.

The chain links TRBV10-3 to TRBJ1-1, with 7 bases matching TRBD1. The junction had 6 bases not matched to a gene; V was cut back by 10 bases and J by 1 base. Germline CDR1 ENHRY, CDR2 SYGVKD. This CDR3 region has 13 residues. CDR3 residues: CATLGQTNTEAFF. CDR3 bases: TGTGCCACTTTGGGACAGACGAACACTGAAGCTTTCTTT.

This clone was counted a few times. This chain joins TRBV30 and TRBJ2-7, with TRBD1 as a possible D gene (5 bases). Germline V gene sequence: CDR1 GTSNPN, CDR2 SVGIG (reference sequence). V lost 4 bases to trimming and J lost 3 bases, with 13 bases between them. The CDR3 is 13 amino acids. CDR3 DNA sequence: TGTGCCTGGAATAGGGGCGGAGACTACGAGCAGTACTTC. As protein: CAWNRGGDYEQYF.

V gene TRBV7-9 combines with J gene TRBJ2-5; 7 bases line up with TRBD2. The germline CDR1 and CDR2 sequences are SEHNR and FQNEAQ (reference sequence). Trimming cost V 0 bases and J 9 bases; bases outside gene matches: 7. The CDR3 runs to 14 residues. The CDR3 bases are TGTGCCAGCAGCTTAGCGGGGGGGGTCTGGGCCCAGTACTTC. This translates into CASSLAGGVWAQYF.

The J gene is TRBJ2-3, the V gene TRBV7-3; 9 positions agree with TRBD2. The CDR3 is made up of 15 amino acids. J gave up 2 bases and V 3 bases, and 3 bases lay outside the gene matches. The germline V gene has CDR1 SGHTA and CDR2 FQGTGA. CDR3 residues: CASSLTSGHTDTQYF. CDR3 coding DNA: TGTGCCAGCAGCTTGACTAGCGGCCACACAGATACGCAGTATTTT.

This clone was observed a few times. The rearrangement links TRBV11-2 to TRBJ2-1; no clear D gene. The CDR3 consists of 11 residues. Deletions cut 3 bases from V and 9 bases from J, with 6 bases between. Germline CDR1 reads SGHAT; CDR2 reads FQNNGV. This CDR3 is CASSFKSEQFF. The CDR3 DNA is TGTGCCAGCAGCTTTAAGAGTGAGCAGTTCTTC.

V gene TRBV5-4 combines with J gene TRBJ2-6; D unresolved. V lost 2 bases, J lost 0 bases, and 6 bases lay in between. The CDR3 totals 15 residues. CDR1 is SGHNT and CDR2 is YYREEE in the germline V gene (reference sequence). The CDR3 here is CASSLISSGANVLTF. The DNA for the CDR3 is TGTGCCAGCAGCTTAATATCCTCTGGGGCCAACGTCCTGACTTTC.

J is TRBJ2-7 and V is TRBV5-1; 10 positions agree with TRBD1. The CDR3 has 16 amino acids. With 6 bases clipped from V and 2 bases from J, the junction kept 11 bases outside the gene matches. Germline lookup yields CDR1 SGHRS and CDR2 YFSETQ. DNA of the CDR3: TGCGCCAGCAAAGGGGTTGCAGGGACAGGGGCCTACGAGCAGTACTTC. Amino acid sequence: CASKGVAGTGAYEQYF.

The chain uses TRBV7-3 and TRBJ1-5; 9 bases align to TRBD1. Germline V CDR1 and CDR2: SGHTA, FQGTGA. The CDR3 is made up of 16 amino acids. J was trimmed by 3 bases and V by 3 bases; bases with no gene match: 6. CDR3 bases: TGTGCCAGCAGCTTCGCGACAGGGGGGTTCAATCAGCCCCAGCATTTT. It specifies CASSFATGGFNQPQHF.

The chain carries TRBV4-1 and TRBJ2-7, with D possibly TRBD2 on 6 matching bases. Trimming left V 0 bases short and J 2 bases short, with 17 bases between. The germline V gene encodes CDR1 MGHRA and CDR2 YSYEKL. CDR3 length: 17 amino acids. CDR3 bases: TGCGCCAGCAGCCAAGATGGGCGGGACCCAGGACCCTACGAGCAGTACTTC. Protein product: CASSQDGRDPGPYEQYF.

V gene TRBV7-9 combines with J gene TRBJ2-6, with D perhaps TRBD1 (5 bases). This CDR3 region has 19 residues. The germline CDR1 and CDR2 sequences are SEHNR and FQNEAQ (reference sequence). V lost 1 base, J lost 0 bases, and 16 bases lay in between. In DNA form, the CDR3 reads TGTGCCAGCAGCTTAGAGGGGCTAACCACCTCCTCTGGGGCCAACGTCCTGACTTTC. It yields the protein CASSLEGLTTSSGANVLTF. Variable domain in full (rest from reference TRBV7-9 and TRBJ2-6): DTGVSQNPRHKITKRGQNVTFRCDPISEHNRLYWYRQTLGQGPEFLTYFQNEAQLEKSRLLSDRFSAERPKGSFSTLEIQRTEQGDSAMYLCASSLEGLTTSSGANVLTFGAGSRLTVL.

CDR3 coding DNA: TGTGCCTGGAGTGTAAAGGGGCTATTGGAGACCCAGTACTTC. Residues: CAWSVKGLLETQYF. This chain uses TRBV30 with TRBJ2-5, with a weak D call TRBD1 (5 bases). The CDR3 runs to 14 residues. Germline V lookup: CDR1 GTSNPN, CDR2 SVGIG (reference sequence). Trimming took off 0 bases at V and 5 bases at J, with 13 bases between the two ends.

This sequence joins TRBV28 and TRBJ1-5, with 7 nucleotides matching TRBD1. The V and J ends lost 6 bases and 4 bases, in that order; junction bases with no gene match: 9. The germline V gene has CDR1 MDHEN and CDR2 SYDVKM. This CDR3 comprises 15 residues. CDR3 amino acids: CASSLQGERNQPQHF. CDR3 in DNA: TGTGCCAGCAGCTTGCAGGGGGAGAGGAATCAGCCCCAGCATTTT.

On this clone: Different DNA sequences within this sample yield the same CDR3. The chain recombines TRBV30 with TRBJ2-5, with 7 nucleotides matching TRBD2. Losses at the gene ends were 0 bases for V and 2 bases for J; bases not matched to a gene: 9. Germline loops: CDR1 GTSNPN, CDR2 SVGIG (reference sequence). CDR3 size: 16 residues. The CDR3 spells CAWSVRGGYQQETQYF. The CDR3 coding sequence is TGTGCCTGGAGTGTACGGGGAGGGTACCAGCAAGAGACCCAGTACTTC.

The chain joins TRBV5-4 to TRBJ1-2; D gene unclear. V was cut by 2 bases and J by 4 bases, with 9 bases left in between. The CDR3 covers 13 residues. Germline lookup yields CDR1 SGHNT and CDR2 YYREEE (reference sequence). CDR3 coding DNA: TGTGCCAGCAGCTTAACCGGGAGCTATGGCTACACCTTC. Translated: CASSLTGSYGYTF.

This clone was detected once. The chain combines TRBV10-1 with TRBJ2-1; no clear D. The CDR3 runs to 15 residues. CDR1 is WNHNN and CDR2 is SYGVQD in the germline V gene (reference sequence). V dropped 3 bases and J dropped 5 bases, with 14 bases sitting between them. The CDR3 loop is CASSDGGLGDNEQFF. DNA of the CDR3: TGCGCCAGCAGTGATGGCGGCCTTGGAGACAATGAGCAGTTCTTC.

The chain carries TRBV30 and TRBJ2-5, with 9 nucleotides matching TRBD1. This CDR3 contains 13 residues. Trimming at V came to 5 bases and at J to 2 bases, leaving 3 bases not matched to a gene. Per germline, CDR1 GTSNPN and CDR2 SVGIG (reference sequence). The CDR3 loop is CAWGGQGQETQYF. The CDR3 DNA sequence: TGTGCCTGGGGGGGACAGGGACAAGAGACCCAGTACTTC.

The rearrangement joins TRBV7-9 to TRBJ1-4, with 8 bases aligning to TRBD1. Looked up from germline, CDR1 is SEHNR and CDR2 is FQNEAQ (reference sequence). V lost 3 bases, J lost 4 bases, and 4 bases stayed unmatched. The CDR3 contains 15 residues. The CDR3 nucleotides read TGTGCCAGCAGCTTCGACAGGGGAGGTAATGAAAAACTGTTTTTT. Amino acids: CASSFDRGGNEKLFF.